A selection of T cell receptor beta chains follows, all from one sample in a study of blood T cell repertoires in COVID-19. TCRdb's table, derived via immunoSEQ multiplex PCR, lists solely in-frame clones and lacks some. The sample holds over 200,000 clones; approximately 83% are singletons and the top ten take 1.5% to 2%. Sequencing was performed on PBMCs or T cells enriched from blood (not recorded which). These receptors were obtained from a woman in her 50s who had recovered from COVID-19. Both conserved end residues are part of each CDR3. A D gene is named only where the DNA matches it firmly. Only some rows state a clone size, as once, few, many or a class for expanded clones.

j_gene: TRBJ2-3; abundance: NA; v_gene: TRBV19; d_gene: TRBD2; CDR3nt: TGTGCCAGTAGTACTCGACAGGGAGCTAGCGGGAGTACAAGTACGCAGTATTTT; CDR3aa: CASSTRQGASGSTSTQYF
j_gene: TRBJ1-1; abundance: NA; v_gene: TRBV4-1; d_gene: NA; CDR3nt: TGCGCCAGCAGCCAAGATTGGGGGGCTGAAGCTTTCTTT; CDR3aa: CASSQDWGAEAFF
j_gene: TRBJ2-2; abundance: NA; v_gene: TRBV3-1/TRBV3-2; d_gene: NA; CDR3nt: TGTGCCAGCAGCCAATATTCGGAGGTCGGGGAGCTGTTTTTT; CDR3aa: CASSQYSEVGELFF
j_gene: TRBJ2-5; abundance: NA; v_gene: TRBV7-9; d_gene: TRBD2; CDR3nt: TGTGCCAGCAGCTCCGGTCTAGCGGGAGGGTCCCAGTACTTC; CDR3aa: CASSSGLAGGSQYF
j_gene: TRBJ2-7; abundance: few; v_gene: TRBV6-5; d_gene: TRBD2; CDR3nt: TGTGCCAGCACCTTAGCGGGAGAGCAGTACTTC; CDR3aa: CASTLAGEQYF
j_gene: TRBJ1-5; abundance: NA; v_gene: TRBV5-1; d_gene: TRBD1; CDR3nt: TGCGCCAGCAGCTTGGAAGGGGGCCGGCAGCCCCAGCATTTT; CDR3aa: CASSLEGGRQPQHF
j_gene: TRBJ2-2; abundance: NA; v_gene: TRBV18; d_gene: NA; CDR3nt: TGTGCCAGCTCACCCCAGAACACCGGGGAGCTGTTTTTT; CDR3aa: CASSPQNTGELFF
j_gene: TRBJ1-4; abundance: NA; v_gene: TRBV28; d_gene: TRBD1; CDR3nt: TGTGCCAGCAGTCCGGGGACAGGGGGCGGAAAACTGTTTTTT; CDR3aa: CASSPGTGGGKLFF
j_gene: TRBJ2-7; abundance: NA; v_gene: TRBV13; d_gene: TRBD2; CDR3nt: TGTGCCAGCAGCGTAGCGGGGAACAAAATCTCCGAGCAGTACTTC; CDR3aa: CASSVAGNKISEQYF
j_gene: TRBJ2-7; abundance: NA; v_gene: TRBV7-9; d_gene: TRBD2; CDR3nt: TGTGCCAGCATGCCAGCCGAGCTAGCGGGAGTGGAGCAGTACTTC; CDR3aa: CASMPAELAGVEQYF
j_gene: TRBJ2-1; abundance: NA; v_gene: TRBV6-5; d_gene: TRBD1; CDR3nt: TGTGCCAGCAGTCCCGGACAGGGGTTATACAATGAGCAGTTCTTC; CDR3aa: CASSPGQGLYNEQFF
j_gene: TRBJ1-1; abundance: NA; v_gene: TRBV7-9; d_gene: TRBD1; CDR3nt: TGTGCCAGCAGCCTCTTCACAGGGGGCAGAACTGAAGCTTTCTTT; CDR3aa: CASSLFTGGRTEAFF
j_gene: TRBJ2-2; abundance: once; v_gene: TRBV19; d_gene: TRBD2; CDR3nt: TGTGCCAGTAGTACCCGACTAGCACCGAACACCGGGGAGCTGTTTTTT; CDR3aa: CASSTRLAPNTGELFF
j_gene: TRBJ2-7; abundance: once; v_gene: TRBV9; d_gene: TRBD2; CDR3nt: TGTGCCAGCAGCGATTCCCTAGCGGGAGCGGGAGAGCAGTACTTC; CDR3aa: CASSDSLAGAGEQYF
j_gene: TRBJ2-7; abundance: NA; v_gene: TRBV5-1; d_gene: TRBD1; CDR3nt: TGCGCCAGCAGCGAATACCGACAGGGTGGGGCCTACGAGCAGTACTTC; CDR3aa: CASSEYRQGGAYEQYF
j_gene: TRBJ2-6; abundance: many; v_gene: TRBV7-9; d_gene: NA; CDR3nt: TGTGCCAGCAGCAAGGACTCTAGCTCTGGGGCCAACGTCCTGACTTTC; CDR3aa: CASSKDSSSGANVLTF
j_gene: TRBJ1-2; abundance: NA; v_gene: TRBV19; d_gene: NA; CDR3nt: TGTGCCAGTAGCAAGCAGGGTGTTGGCTACACCTTC; CDR3aa: CASSKQGVGYTF
j_gene: TRBJ2-1; abundance: NA; v_gene: TRBV6-6; d_gene: NA; CDR3nt: TGTGCCAGCAGTTACACCCCCGTACAGCCCTACAATGAGCAGTTCTTC; CDR3aa: CASSYTPVQPYNEQFF
j_gene: TRBJ2-7; abundance: NA; v_gene: TRBV7-6; d_gene: NA; CDR3nt: TGTGCCAGCAGCTTATTAGGGGACGGAGGGAGCTACGAGCAGTACTTC; CDR3aa: CASSLLGDGGSYEQYF
j_gene: TRBJ2-5; abundance: once; v_gene: TRBV10-2; d_gene: NA; CDR3nt: TGCGCCTCACAGAATCAAGAGACCCAGTACTTC; CDR3aa: CASQNQETQYF
j_gene: TRBJ2-1; abundance: NA; v_gene: TRBV5-1; d_gene: TRBD2; CDR3nt: TGCGCCAGCAGCTTGGGGTTTGGCGGGAGCGGTGAGCAGTTCTTC; CDR3aa: CASSLGFGGSGEQFF
j_gene: TRBJ2-3; abundance: NA; v_gene: TRBV29-1; d_gene: TRBD2; CDR3nt: TGCAGCGCCACTAGCGGCACAGATACGCAGTATTTT; CDR3aa: CSATSGTDTQYF
j_gene: TRBJ2-3; abundance: NA; v_gene: TRBV11-2; d_gene: TRBD2; CDR3nt: TGTGCCAGCAGCTTACTTCCCCACACTAGCGGGAGTACAGATACGCAGTATTTT; CDR3aa: CASSLLPHTSGSTDTQYF
j_gene: TRBJ1-5; abundance: NA; v_gene: TRBV5-1; d_gene: NA; CDR3nt: TGCGCCAGCAGCTTGGACTTATCTCTTCCCGCCCATCAGCCCCAGCATTTT; CDR3aa: CASSLDLSLPAHQPQHF
j_gene: TRBJ2-3; abundance: NA; v_gene: TRBV4-1; d_gene: NA; CDR3nt: TGCGCCAGCAGCCAAGAAGCTGGACACCCAGATACGCAGTATTTT; CDR3aa: CASSQEAGHPDTQYF
j_gene: TRBJ2-5; abundance: NA; v_gene: TRBV4-2; d_gene: TRBD2; CDR3nt: TGTGCCAGCAGCCAAGAACGGGGGAGGGTAGAGACCCAGTACTTC; CDR3aa: CASSQERGRVETQYF
j_gene: TRBJ2-5; abundance: once; v_gene: TRBV19; d_gene: TRBD2; CDR3nt: TGTGCCAGTAGTATGACGGGAGGGACACAGGAGACCCAGTACTTC; CDR3aa: CASSMTGGTQETQYF
j_gene: TRBJ1-6; abundance: NA; v_gene: TRBV7-8; d_gene: TRBD1; CDR3nt: TGTGCCAGCAGCTTAGAGACAGGGATTGGATCACCCCTCCACTTT; CDR3aa: CASSLETGIGSPLHF
j_gene: TRBJ2-1; abundance: NA; v_gene: TRBV25-1; d_gene: TRBD1; CDR3nt: TGTGCCAGCAGTGGGGGGGACAGGGGGAAACAGTTCTTC; CDR3aa: CASSGGDRGKQFF
j_gene: TRBJ1-1; abundance: NA; v_gene: TRBV27; d_gene: NA; CDR3nt: TGTGCCAGCAGCCTGAGGGCGAACACTGAAGCTTTCTTT; CDR3aa: CASSLRANTEAFF
j_gene: TRBJ2-1; abundance: NA; v_gene: TRBV6-5; d_gene: TRBD2; CDR3nt: TGTGCCAGCAGTTATGGTAGCGGGAGGAACAATGAGCAGTTCTTC; CDR3aa: CASSYGSGRNNEQFF
j_gene: TRBJ2-7; abundance: NA; v_gene: TRBV6-5; d_gene: NA; CDR3nt: TGTGCCAGCAGTTACTCCGGGATCTCCTACGAGCAGTACTTC; CDR3aa: CASSYSGISYEQYF
j_gene: TRBJ1-2; abundance: NA; v_gene: TRBV28; d_gene: NA; CDR3nt: TGTGCCAGCAGTGTCCTGACAGAAGCTAACTATGGCTACACCTTC; CDR3aa: CASSVLTEANYGYTF
j_gene: TRBJ2-1; abundance: NA; v_gene: TRBV6-6; d_gene: TRBD2; CDR3nt: TGTGCCAGCAGCCGACCGGCATTAGCGGGAGTCGGAGACAATGAGCAGTTCTTC; CDR3aa: CASSRPALAGVGDNEQFF
j_gene: TRBJ2-7; abundance: NA; v_gene: TRBV6-2/TRBV6-3; d_gene: NA; CDR3nt: TGTGCCAGCAGTTACTCCGCTTCGACAGCTGCTTACGAGCAGTACTTC; CDR3aa: CASSYSASTAAYEQYF
j_gene: TRBJ2-1; abundance: NA; v_gene: TRBV12-3/TRBV12-4; d_gene: NA; CDR3nt: TGTGCCAGCAGTTTCGCTAGCAATGAGCAGTTCTTC; CDR3aa: CASSFASNEQFF
j_gene: TRBJ2-4; abundance: NA; v_gene: TRBV3-1/TRBV3-2; d_gene: NA; CDR3nt: TGTGCCAGCAGCCAGCTAGGAGGAAGGGACATTCAGTACTTC; CDR3aa: CASSQLGGRDIQYF
j_gene: TRBJ2-7; abundance: once; v_gene: TRBV7-2; d_gene: NA; CDR3nt: TGTGCCAGCAGCCGGGACTTCGCCTCCTACGAGCAGTACTTC; CDR3aa: CASSRDFASYEQYF
j_gene: TRBJ1-2; abundance: NA; v_gene: TRBV19; d_gene: NA; CDR3nt: TGTGCCAGTAGTATAGAGACGGGCCTCCAGGGCTATGGCTACACCTTC; CDR3aa: CASSIETGLQGYGYTF
j_gene: TRBJ2-3; abundance: NA; v_gene: TRBV5-1; d_gene: NA; CDR3nt: TGCGCCAGCAGCTCACAGGGAGGGACAGATACGCAGTATTTT; CDR3aa: CASSSQGGTDTQYF
j_gene: TRBJ2-7; abundance: NA; v_gene: TRBV7-2; d_gene: NA; CDR3nt: TGTGCCAGCAGCTTAGCGCAATCTGGGGGCCACGAGCAGTACTTC; CDR3aa: CASSLAQSGGHEQYF
j_gene: TRBJ2-3; abundance: NA; v_gene: TRBV28; d_gene: NA; CDR3nt: TGTGCCAGCAGTTTTATGGGAGATACTTGGACAGATACGCAGTATTTT; CDR3aa: CASSFMGDTWTDTQYF
j_gene: TRBJ2-1; abundance: NA; v_gene: TRBV6-1; d_gene: TRBD2; CDR3nt: TGTGCCAGCAGTGAGGGACTAGCGTACGTTGAGCAGTTCTTC; CDR3aa: CASSEGLAYVEQFF
j_gene: TRBJ2-7; abundance: NA; v_gene: TRBV6-1; d_gene: NA; CDR3nt: TGTGCCAGCAGTGAAGCGTACTTGCGGGTACTTACCTCCTACGAGCAGTACTTC; CDR3aa: CASSEAYLRVLTSYEQYF